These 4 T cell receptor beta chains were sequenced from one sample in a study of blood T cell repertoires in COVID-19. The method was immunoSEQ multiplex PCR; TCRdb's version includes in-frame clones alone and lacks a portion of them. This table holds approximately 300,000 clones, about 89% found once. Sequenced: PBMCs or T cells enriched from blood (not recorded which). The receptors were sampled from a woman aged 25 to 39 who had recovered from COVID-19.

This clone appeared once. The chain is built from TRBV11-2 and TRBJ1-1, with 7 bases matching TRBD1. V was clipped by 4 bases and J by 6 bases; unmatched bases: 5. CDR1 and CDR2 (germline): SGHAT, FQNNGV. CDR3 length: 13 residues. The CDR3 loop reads CASSSRGLAEAFF. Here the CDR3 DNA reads TGTGCCAGCAGCTCTAGGGGGCTCGCTGAAGCTTTCTTT.

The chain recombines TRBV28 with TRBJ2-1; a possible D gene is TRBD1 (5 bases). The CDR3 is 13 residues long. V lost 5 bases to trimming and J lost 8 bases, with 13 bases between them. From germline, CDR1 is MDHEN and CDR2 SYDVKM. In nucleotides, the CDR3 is TGTGCCAGCAGTGGGCAGGGTTCGGATGAGCAGTTCTTC. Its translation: CASSGQGSDEQFF.

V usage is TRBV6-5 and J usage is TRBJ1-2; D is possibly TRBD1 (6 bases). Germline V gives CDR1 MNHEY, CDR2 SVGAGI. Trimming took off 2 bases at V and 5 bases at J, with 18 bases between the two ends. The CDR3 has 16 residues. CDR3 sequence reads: CASSYAKQGRGYGYTF. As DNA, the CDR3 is TGTGCCAGCAGTTACGCGAAACAGGGTAGAGGGTATGGCTACACCTTC.

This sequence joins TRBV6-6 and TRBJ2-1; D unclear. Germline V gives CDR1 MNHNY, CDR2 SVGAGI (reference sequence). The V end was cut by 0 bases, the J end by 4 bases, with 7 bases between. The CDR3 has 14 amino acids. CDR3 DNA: TGTGCCAGCAGTTACTCGGCAGAATACAATGAGCAGTTCTTC. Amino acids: CASSYSAEYNEQFF.